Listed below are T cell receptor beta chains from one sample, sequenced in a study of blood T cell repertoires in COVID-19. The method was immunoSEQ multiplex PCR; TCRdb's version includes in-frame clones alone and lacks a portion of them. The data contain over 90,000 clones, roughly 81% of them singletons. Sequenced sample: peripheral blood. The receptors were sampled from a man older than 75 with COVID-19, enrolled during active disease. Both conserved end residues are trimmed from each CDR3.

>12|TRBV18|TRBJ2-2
ASSRLAGTGELF
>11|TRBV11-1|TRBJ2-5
ASSQVGRETQY
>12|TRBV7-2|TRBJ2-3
ASSLGGFSDTQY
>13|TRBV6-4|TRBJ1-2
ASSRDRGGSYGYT
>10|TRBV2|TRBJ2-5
ANKLLQETQY
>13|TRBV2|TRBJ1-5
ASSSRDRGRQPQH
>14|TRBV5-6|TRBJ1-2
ASSLYGAGRNYGYT
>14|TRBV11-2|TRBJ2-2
ASSLTLAGHTGELF
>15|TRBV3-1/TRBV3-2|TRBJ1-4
ASSQGLQGATNEKLF
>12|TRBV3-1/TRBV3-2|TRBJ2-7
ASSQGTRVYEQY
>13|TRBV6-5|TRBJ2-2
ASSYRQGWGGELF
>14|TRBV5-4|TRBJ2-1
ASSLPSGRLNNEQF
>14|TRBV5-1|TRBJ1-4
ASSLEGPATNEKLF
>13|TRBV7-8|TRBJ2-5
ASSTPTGTKETQY
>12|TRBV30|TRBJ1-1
AWSQTGGLTEAF
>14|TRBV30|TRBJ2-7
AWSVPGKQGNYEQY
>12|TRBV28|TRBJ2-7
ASNWGRASNEQY
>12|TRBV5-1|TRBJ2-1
ASSLSLAGTEQF
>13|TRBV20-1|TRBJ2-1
SASSLAGAYNEQF
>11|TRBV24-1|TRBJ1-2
ATTGGEYDGYT
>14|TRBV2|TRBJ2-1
ASSVGARSSYNEQF
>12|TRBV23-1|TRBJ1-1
ASSRGRGNTEAF
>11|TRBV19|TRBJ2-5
ASSRRTQETQY
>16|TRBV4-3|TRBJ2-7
ASSQALRGYNSYYEQY